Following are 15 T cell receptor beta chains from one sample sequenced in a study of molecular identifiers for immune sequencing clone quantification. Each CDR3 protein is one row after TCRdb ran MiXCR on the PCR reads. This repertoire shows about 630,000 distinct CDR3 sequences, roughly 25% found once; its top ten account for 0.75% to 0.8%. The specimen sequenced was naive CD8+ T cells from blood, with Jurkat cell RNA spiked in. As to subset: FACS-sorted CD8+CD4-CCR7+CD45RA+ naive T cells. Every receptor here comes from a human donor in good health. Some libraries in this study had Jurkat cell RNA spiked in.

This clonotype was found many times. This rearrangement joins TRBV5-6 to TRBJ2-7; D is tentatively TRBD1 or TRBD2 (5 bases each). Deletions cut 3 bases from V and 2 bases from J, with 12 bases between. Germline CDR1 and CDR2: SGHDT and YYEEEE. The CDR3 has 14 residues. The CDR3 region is CASSYGTTTYEQYF. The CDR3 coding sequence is TGTGCCAGCAGCTACGGGACCACTACCTACGAGCAGTACTTC.

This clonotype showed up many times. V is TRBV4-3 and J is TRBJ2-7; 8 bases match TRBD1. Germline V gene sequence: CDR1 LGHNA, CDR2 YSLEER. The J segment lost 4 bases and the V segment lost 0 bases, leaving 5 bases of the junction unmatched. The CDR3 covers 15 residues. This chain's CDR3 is CASSQEGGQEYEQYF. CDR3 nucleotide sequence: TGCGCCAGCAGCCAAGAAGGGGGACAGGAGTACGAGCAGTACTTC.

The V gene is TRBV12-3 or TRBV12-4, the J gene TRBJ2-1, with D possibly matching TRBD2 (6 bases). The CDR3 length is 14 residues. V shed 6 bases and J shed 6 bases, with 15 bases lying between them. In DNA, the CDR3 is TGTGCCAGCAGCCAACCAGGGAGGCGCAATGAGCAGTTCTTC. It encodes CASSQPGRRNEQFF.

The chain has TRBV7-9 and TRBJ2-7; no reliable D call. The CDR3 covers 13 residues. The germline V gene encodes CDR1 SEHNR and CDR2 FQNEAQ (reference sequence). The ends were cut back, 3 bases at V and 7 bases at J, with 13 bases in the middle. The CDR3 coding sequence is TGTGCCAGCAGCTTGGGTGGGATTGTGGAGCAGTACTTC. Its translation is CASSLGGIVEQYF.

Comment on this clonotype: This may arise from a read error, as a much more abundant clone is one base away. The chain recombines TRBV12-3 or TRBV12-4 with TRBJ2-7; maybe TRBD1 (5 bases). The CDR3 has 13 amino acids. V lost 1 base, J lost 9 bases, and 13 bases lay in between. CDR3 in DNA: TGTGCCAGCAGTTTAGATTCAGGGCCCGGGCAGTACTTC. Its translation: CASSLDSGPGQYF.

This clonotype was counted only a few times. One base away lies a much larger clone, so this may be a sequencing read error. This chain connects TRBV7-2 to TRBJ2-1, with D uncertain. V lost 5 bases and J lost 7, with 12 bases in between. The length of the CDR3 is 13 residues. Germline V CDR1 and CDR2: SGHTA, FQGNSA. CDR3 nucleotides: TGTGCCAGCAGCCCCGGCCCCAGTAATGAGCAGTTCTTC. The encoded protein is CASSPGPSNEQFF.

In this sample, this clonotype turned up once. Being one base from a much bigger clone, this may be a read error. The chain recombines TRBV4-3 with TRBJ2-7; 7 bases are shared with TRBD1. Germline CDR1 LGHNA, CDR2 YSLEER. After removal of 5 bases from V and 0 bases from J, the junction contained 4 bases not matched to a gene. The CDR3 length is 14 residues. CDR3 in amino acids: CASSERDSSYEQYF. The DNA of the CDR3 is TGCGCCAGCAGCGAACGGGACAGCTCCTACGAGCAGTACTTC.

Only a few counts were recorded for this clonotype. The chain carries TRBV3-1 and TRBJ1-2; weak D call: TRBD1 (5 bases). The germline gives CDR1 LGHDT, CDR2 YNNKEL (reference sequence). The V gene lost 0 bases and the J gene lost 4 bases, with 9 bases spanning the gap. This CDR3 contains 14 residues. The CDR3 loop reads CASSQEPRGYGYTF. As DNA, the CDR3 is TGTGCCAGCAGCCAAGAACCGAGGGGCTATGGCTACACCTTC.

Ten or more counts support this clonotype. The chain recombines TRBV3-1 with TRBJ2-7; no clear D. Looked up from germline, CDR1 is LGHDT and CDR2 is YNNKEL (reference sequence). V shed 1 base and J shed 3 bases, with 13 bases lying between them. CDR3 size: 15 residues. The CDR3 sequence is CASSQVGRADYEQYF. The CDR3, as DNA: TGTGCCAGCAGCCAAGTGGGTAGGGCGGACTACGAGCAGTACTTC.

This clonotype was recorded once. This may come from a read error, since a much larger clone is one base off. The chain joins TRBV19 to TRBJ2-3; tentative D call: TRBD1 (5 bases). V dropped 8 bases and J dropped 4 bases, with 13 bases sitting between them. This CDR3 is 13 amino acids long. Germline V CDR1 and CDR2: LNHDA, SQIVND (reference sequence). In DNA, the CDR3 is TGTGCCAGTGGTCAGGGAAGCCCAGATACGCAGTATTTT. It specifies CASGQGSPDTQYF.

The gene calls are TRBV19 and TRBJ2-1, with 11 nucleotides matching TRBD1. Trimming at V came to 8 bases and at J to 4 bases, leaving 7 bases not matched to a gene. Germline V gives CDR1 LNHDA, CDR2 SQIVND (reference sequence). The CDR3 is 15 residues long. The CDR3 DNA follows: TGTGCCAGTCGCCCCGGGACAGGGGGATACAATGAGCAGTTCTTC. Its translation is CASRPGTGGYNEQFF.

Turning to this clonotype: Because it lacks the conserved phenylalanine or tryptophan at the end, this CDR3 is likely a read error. The CDR3 sequence is CSARETYSYGQYY. CDR3 DNA: TGCAGTGCTAGAGAGACATACTCCTACGGGCAGTACTAC. The V call is TRBV20-1, the J call TRBJ2-7; no reliable D call. Germline CDR1 and CDR2: DFQATT and SNEGSKA (reference sequence). The CDR3 extends over 13 amino acids.

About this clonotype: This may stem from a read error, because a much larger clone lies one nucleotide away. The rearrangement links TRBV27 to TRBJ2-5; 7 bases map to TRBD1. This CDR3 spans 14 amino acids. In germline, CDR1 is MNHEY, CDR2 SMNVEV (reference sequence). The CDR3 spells CTSSSRGREETQYF. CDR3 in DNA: TGTACCAGCAGTAGTAGGGGGCGCGAAGAGACCCAGTACTTC.

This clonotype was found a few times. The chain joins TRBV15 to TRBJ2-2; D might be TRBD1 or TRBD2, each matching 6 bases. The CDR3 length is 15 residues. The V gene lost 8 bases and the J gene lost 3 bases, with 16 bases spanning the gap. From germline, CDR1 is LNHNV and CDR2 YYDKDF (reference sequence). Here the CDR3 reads CATGRRGPYTGELFF. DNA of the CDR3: TGTGCCACCGGGCGACGGGGGCCCTACACCGGGGAGCTGTTTTTT.

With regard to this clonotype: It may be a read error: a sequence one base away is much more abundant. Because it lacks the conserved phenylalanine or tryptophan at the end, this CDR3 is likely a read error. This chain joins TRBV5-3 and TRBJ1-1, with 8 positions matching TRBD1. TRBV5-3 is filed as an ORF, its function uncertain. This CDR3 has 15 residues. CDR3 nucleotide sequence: TGTGCCAGCAGCTTGGTGGGGACAGGCGGGACTGAAGCTTTCTAT. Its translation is CASSLVGTGGTEAFY.